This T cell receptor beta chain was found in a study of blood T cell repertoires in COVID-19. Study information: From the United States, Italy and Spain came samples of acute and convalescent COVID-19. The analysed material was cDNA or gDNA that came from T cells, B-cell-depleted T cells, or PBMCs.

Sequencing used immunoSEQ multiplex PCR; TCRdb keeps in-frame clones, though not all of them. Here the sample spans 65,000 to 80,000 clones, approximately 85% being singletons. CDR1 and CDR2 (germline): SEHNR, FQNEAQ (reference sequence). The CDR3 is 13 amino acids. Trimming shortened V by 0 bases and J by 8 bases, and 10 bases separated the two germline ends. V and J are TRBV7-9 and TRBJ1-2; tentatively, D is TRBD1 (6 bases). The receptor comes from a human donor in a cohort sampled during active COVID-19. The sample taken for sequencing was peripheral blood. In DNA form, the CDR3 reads TGTGCCAGCAGCTTAGCCGGGACAAGGGGCTACACCTTC. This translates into CASSLAGTRGYTF.